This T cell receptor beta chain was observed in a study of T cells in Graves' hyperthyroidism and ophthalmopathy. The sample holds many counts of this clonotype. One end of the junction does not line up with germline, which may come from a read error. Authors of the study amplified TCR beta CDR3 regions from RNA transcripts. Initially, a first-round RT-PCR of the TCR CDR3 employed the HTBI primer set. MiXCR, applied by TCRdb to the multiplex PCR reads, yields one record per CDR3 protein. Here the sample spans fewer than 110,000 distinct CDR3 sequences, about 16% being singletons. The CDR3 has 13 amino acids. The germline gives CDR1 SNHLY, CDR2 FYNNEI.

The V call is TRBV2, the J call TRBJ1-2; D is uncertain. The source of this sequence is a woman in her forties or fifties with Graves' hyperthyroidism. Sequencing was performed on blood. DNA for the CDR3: TGTGCCAGCAGGCGCAGGACGAACTACGGCTACACCTTC. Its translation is CASRRRTNYGYTF.